The rows below give T cell receptor beta chains drawn from one sample of a study of cytomegalovirus exposure and HLA in healthy donors. Data came from immunoSEQ multiplex PCR; TCRdb stores just in-frame clones and leaves some out. The sample has about 140,000 clones; more than 75% are singletons. The sequenced material came from PBMCs. These receptors were obtained from a young man in good health and CMV-seropositive. Each CDR3 is given with its conserved first and last residue. A D gene is named only where the DNA matches it firmly. Not all rows give a size; the values are once, few, many and, for expanded clones, a class.

clone_size j_call d_call cdr3_length v_call cdr3_nt cdr3_aa
once TRBJ2-7 . 14 TRBV10-3 TGTGCCATCGAGACGACTCTTGGGAGCTACGAGCAGTACTTC CAIETTLGSYEQYF
. TRBJ2-7 . 13 TRBV11-2 TGTGCCAGCAGCTGGGGCAGATTGTACGAGCAGTACTTC CASSWGRLYEQYF
. TRBJ2-3 TRBD2 15 TRBV5-4 TGTGCCAGCAGCTACGCGACTAGCGACACAGATACGCAGTATTTT CASSYATSDTDTQYF
. TRBJ2-2 . 15 TRBV27 TGTGCCAGCAGTCCCGGACAATACCACACCGGGGAGCTGTTTTTT CASSPGQYHTGELFF
. TRBJ1-1 TRBD1 15 TRBV19 TGTGCCAGTAGTATTGGACAGGGAGGATACACTGAAGCTTTCTTT CASSIGQGGYTEAFF
. TRBJ2-1 TRBD2 15 TRBV5-6 TGTGCCAGCAGGGAGAGCGGGAGCTCCTACAATGAGCAGTTCTTC CASRESGSSYNEQFF
. TRBJ2-5 . 16 TRBV25-1 TGTGCCAGCAGTGAATTTACAGGCGCTACCAAAGAGACCCAGTACTTC CASSEFTGATKETQYF
few TRBJ1-1 TRBD1 15 TRBV5-1 TGCGCCAGCAGCTTTACAGGGGCGGGGAACACTGAAGCTTTCTTT CASSFTGAGNTEAFF
. TRBJ1-5 TRBD1 15 TRBV11-2 TGTGCCAGCAGGGCCGGGACAGGGGGTTATCAGCCCCAGCATTTT CASRAGTGGYQPQHF
once TRBJ2-1 . 16 TRBV14 TGTGCCAGCAGCCGAGCCGGGACTTGGGCTTTAAATGAGCAGTTCTTC CASSRAGTWALNEQFF
. TRBJ2-7 . 11 TRBV20-1 TGCAGTGCTATCGGTTACCGCGAGCAGTACTTC CSAIGYREQYF
. TRBJ2-2 . 14 TRBV28 TGTGCCAGCAGTTTGGGCGGGAAGGGCGGGGAGCTGTTTTTT CASSLGGKGGELFF
. TRBJ1-2 TRBD1 15 TRBV19 TGTGCCAGTAGTACCTGGACAGGGGGAAACTATGGCTACACCTTC CASSTWTGGNYGYTF
. TRBJ1-2 . 13 TRBV28 TGTGCCAGCAGTTTAATTGGGGGCGATGGCTACACCTTC CASSLIGGDGYTF
. TRBJ1-1 . 14 TRBV5-1 TGCGCCAGCAGCTTGGCCGTCCCCAACACTGAAGCTTTCTTT CASSLAVPNTEAFF
many TRBJ2-3 TRBD2 15 TRBV7-9 TGTGCCAGCAGCTTAGCAGCGGGGAGCACAGATACGCAGTATTTT CASSLAAGSTDTQYF
. TRBJ2-3 . 12 TRBV5-1 TGCGCCAGCAGTCCAGGCACAGATACGCAGTATTTT CASSPGTDTQYF
. TRBJ2-7 . 16 TRBV28 TGTGCCAGCAGTTTTGATTTTCGACAGGGACTCTACGAGCAGTACTTC CASSFDFRQGLYEQYF
few TRBJ2-5 . 15 TRBV15 TGTGCCACCAGCAGAGAAGGGACACTCCAAGAGACCCAGTACTTC CATSREGTLQETQYF
once TRBJ1-1 TRBD1 15 TRBV2 TGTGCCAGCCTTATGGGACAGGGATGGGACACTGAAGCTTTCTTT CASLMGQGWDTEAFF
. TRBJ1-2 . 11 TRBV5-1 TGCGCCAGCAGCACCCAGGGGCGCTACACCTTC CASSTQGRYTF
. TRBJ2-7 . 14 TRBV27 TGTGCCAGCCCGATCCAGGATTTAGACTACGAGCAGTACTTC CASPIQDLDYEQYF